Each of the 14 T cell receptor beta chains below was sequenced from the same sample in a study of blood T cell repertoires in COVID-19. Using immunoSEQ multiplex PCR, the repertoire was profiled, and TCRdb retains in-frame clones only, with some absent. The data show about 360,000 clones, less than 90% seen once. Sequenced sample: peripheral blood. Receptors were obtained from a woman in her sixties with COVID-19, enrolled during active disease.

The rearrangement links TRBV25-1 to TRBJ2-3; the D is unclear. The germline V and J ends were trimmed by 3 bases and 4 bases, with 11 bases remaining between them. The CDR3 sequence is 14 residues long. Germline CDR1 reads MGHDK; CDR2 reads SYGVNS. CDR3 coding DNA: TGTGCCAGCAGTGAGTTAGTAGCCTCAGATACGCAGTATTTT. It codes for CASSELVASDTQYF.

In regard to this clone: In the same sample, other DNA sequences code for this CDR3. CDR3 amino acids: CATSRDLGNQPQHF. The CDR3 nucleotides are TGTGCCACCAGCAGAGATTTAGGCAATCAGCCCCAGCATTTT. V is TRBV15 and J is TRBJ1-5; no clear D gene. The germline V gene has CDR1 LNHNV and CDR2 YYDKDF (reference sequence). Trimming pared 0 bases from V and 2 bases from J, leaving 5 bases between. This CDR3 is built from 14 residues.

This clone was counted once. The chain is built from TRBV23-1 and TRBJ2-1; possibly TRBD1 for D (6 bases). TRBV23-1 is flagged as an ORF with uncertain function. V was shortened by 2 bases and J by 6 bases, with 11 bases between the two germline ends. This CDR3 spans 14 amino acids. DNA for the CDR3: TGCGCCAGCAGTCAACTACAGGGAATCAATGAGCAGTTCTTC. Its protein product is CASSQLQGINEQFF.

The rearrangement uses TRBV11-3 and TRBJ1-2; D uncertain. The V gene's germline CDR1 is SGHNT and CDR2 YENEEA. This CDR3 comprises 13 residues. Trimming removed 7 bases from V and 1 base from J, with 10 bases in between. CDR3 sequence (DNA): TGTGCCAGCACCGGAGCCAATAACTATGGCTACACCTTC. Protein: CASTGANNYGYTF.

The J gene is TRBJ2-1, the V gene TRBV6-6; D perhaps matches TRBD2 (5 bases). Germline CDR1 and CDR2: MNHNY and SVGAGI (reference sequence). Trimming removed 0 bases at V and 5 bases at J, with 11 bases between. CDR3 length: 15 amino acids. CDR3 in DNA: TGTGCCAGCAGTTACTCCGGGGAAGTCGACAATGAGCAGTTCTTC. It is translated as CASSYSGEVDNEQFF.

The rearrangement links TRBV9 to TRBJ2-5, with 10 bases matching TRBD1. The CDR3 runs to 13 residues. CDR1 is SGDLS, CDR2 YYNGEE, per germline. Losses at the gene ends were 6 bases for V and 4 bases for J; bases not matched to a gene: 3. The CDR3 sequence: CASNRDRGETQYF. The DNA of the CDR3 is TGTGCCAGCAACCGGGACAGGGGAGAGACCCAGTACTTC.

The CDR3 bases are TGTGCCAGCAGCGGCGACAGTAAAAACATTCAGTACTTC. Translating gives CASSGDSKNIQYF. The chain uses TRBV9 and TRBJ2-4; a weak D match, TRBD1 (5 bases). CDR1 is SGDLS and CDR2 is YYNGEE in the germline V gene. CDR3 length: 13 amino acids. V lost 3 bases to trimming and J lost 4 bases, with 8 bases between them.

The rearrangement joins TRBV5-6 to TRBJ1-6, with D tentatively TRBD1 (6 bases). Trimming stripped 3 bases from V and 8 bases from J, with 15 bases between. CDR1 is SGHDT and CDR2 is YYEEEE in the germline V gene. CDR3 length: 15 amino acids. CDR3 sequence (DNA): TGTGCCAGCAGCTGGGGGGGGCCGACTGATTCACCCCTCCACTTT. It translates to CASSWGGPTDSPLHF.

The rearrangement links TRBV29-1 to TRBJ1-6, with 7 bases matching TRBD1. Germline CDR1 is SQVTM and CDR2 is ANQGSEA. Trimming at V came to 6 bases and at J to 7 bases, leaving 6 bases not matched to a gene. This CDR3 contains 13 residues. The CDR3 reads CSVGQAANSPLHF. As DNA, the CDR3 is TGCAGCGTCGGACAGGCTGCAAATTCACCCCTCCACTTT.

The rearrangement uses TRBV29-1 and TRBJ1-1; D is undetermined. V shed 4 bases and J shed 1 base, with 7 bases lying between them. This CDR3 contains 12 residues. Germline V CDR1 and CDR2: SQVTM, ANQGSEA. This CDR3 reads CSVAEGNTEAFF. The DNA for the CDR3 is TGCAGCGTTGCCGAGGGGAACACTGAAGCTTTCTTT.

This clone was seen only once. This chain links TRBV27 with TRBJ1-4; D is possibly TRBD1 (5 bases). This CDR3 is built from 13 residues. V was trimmed by 5 bases and J by 8 bases, leaving 12 bases between them. Looked up from germline, CDR1 is MNHEY and CDR2 is SMNVEV (reference sequence). This CDR3 reads CASSLREGEKLFF. In DNA form, the CDR3 reads TGTGCCAGCAGTCTCAGGGAGGGCGAAAAACTGTTTTTT.

V and J are TRBV19 and TRBJ1-1, with D possibly being TRBD1 (6 bases). V shed 5 bases and J shed 2 bases, with 9 bases lying between them. The CDR3 consists of 13 residues. Germline V gene data show CDR1 as LNHDA and CDR2 as SQIVND (reference sequence). The CDR3 bases are TGTGCCAGTAGTTACAGGGATAACACTGAAGCTTTCTTT. It yields the protein CASSYRDNTEAFF.

The chain employs TRBV30 and TRBJ1-3; a weak D match, TRBD1 (6 bases). V lost 0 bases and J 1 base, leaving 16 bases between the germline ends. This CDR3 is built from 17 residues. Germline V gene lookup returns CDR1 GTSNPN and CDR2 SVGIG (reference sequence). The DNA of the CDR3 is TGTGCCTGGAGTGTAAGCAGGGGCCTTCCGTCTGGAAACACCATATATTTT. The encoded protein is CAWSVSRGLPSGNTIYF.

The chain recombines TRBV27 with TRBJ1-1; D is perhaps TRBD1 (6 bases). Trimming left V 5 bases short and J 3 bases short, with 10 bases between. The CDR3 is made up of 13 amino acids. Per the germline V gene, CDR1 is MNHEY and CDR2 is SMNVEV (reference sequence). The CDR3 spells CASSGQGYTEAFF. CDR3 DNA sequence: TGTGCCAGCAGTGGGCAGGGGTACACTGAAGCTTTCTTT.